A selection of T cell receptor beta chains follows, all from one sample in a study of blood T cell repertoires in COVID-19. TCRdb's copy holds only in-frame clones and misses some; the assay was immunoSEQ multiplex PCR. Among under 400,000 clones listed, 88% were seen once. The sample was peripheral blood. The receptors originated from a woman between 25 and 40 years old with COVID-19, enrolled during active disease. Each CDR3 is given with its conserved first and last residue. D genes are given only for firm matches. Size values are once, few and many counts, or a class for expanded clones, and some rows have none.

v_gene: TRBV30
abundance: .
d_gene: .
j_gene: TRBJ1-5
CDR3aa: CAWSYREYQPQHF
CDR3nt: TGTGCCTGGAGTTACAGGGAGTATCAGCCCCAGCATTTT

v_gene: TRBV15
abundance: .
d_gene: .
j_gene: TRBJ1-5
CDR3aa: CATSRDRNNQPQHF
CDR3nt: TGTGCCACCAGCAGAGACAGAAACAATCAGCCCCAGCATTTT

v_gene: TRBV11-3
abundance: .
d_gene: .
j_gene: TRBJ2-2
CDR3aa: CASSLGLAGTGELFF
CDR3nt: TGTGCCAGCAGCTTGGGACTGGCCGGGACCGGGGAGCTGTTTTTT

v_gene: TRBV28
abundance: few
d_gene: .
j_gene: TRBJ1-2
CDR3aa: CASSLAQVVHGYTF
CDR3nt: TGTGCCAGCAGTTTAGCACAGGTAGTTCATGGCTACACCTTC

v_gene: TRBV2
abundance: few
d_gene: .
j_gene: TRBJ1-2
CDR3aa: CASSDSAGRGYTF
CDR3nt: TGTGCCAGCAGTGACTCGGCGGGTAGAGGCTACACCTTC

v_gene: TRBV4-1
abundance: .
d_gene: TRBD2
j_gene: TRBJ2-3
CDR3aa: CASSPTSSGGGDTQYF
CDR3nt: TGCGCCAGCAGCCCAACTAGTAGCGGGGGAGGAGATACGCAGTATTTT

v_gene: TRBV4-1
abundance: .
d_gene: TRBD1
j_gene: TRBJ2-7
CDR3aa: CASSQLRDRTYEQYF
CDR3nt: TGCGCCAGCAGCCAACTCCGGGACAGAACTTACGAGCAGTACTTC

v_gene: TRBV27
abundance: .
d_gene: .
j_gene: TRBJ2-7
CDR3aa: CASSLTDSRSYEQYF
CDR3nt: TGTGCCAGCAGTTTAACCGACAGCCGATCCTACGAGCAGTACTTC

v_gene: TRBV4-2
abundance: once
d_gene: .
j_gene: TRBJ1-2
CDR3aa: CASSQDNRYYGYTF
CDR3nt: TGTGCCAGCAGCCAAGATAACAGATACTATGGCTACACCTTC

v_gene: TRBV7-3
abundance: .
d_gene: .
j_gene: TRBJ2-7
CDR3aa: CASSLTASSYEQYF
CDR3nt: TGTGCCAGCAGCTTAACAGCGAGCTCCTACGAGCAGTACTTC

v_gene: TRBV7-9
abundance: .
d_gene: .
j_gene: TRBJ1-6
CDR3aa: CASSFVQGLSPLHF
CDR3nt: TGTGCCAGCAGCTTTGTACAGGGCCTTTCACCCCTCCACTTT

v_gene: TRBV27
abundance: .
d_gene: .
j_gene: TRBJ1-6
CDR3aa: CASSLNREYNSPLHF
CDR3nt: TGTGCCAGCAGTTTAAACAGAGAATATAATTCACCCCTCCACTTT

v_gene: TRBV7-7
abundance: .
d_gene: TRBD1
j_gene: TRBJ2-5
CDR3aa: CASSSRTGSETQYF
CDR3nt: TGTGCTAGCAGCTCCCGGACAGGGAGTGAGACCCAGTACTTC

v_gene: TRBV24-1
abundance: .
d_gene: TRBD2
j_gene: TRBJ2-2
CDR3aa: CATSEPSGGMNTGELFF
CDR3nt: TGTGCCACCAGTGAACCTAGCGGGGGGATGAACACCGGGGAGCTGTTTTTT

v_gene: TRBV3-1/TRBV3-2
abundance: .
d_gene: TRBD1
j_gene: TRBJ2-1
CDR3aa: CASSQGTGGHEQFF
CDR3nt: TGTGCCAGCAGCCAAGGGACAGGGGGGCATGAGCAGTTCTTC

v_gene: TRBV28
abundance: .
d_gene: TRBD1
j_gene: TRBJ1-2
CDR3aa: CASSSTGGASYGYTF
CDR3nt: TGTGCCAGCAGTTCTACAGGGGGCGCCTCTTACGGCTACACCTTC

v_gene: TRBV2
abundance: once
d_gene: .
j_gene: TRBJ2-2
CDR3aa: CASRASRGTGELFF
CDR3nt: TGTGCCAGCAGGGCCTCGAGGGGGACCGGGGAGCTGTTTTTT

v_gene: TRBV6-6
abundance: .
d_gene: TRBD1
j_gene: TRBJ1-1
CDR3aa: CASSYNGDRGLEAFF
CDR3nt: TGTGCCAGCAGTTACAACGGGGACAGGGGCCTTGAAGCTTTCTTT

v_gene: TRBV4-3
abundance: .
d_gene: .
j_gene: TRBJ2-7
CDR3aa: CASSQALPGQTYEQYF
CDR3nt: TGCGCCAGCAGCCAGGCATTGCCGGGACAAACATACGAGCAGTACTTC

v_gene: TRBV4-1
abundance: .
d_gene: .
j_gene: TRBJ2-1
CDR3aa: CASSQEGWRHEQFF
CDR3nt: TGCGCCAGCAGCCAGGAAGGTTGGAGGCATGAGCAGTTCTTC

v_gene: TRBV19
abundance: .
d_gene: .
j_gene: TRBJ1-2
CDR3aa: CASSSRSWFRGNYGYTF
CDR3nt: TGTGCCAGTAGTAGCAGGTCTTGGTTCCGGGGGAACTATGGCTACACCTTC

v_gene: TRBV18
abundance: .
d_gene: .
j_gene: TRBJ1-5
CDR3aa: CASSPNSGANQPQHF
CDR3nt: TGTGCCAGCTCACCAAACAGCGGGGCAAATCAGCCCCAGCATTTT

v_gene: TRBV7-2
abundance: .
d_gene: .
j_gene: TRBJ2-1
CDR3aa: CASSFGGRISNEQFF
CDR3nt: TGTGCCAGCAGCTTTGGGGGCCGAATTTCCAATGAGCAGTTCTTC

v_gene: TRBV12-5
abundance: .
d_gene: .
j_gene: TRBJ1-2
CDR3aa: CASGHPASADNYGYTF
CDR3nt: TGTGCTAGTGGCCACCCCGCAAGCGCAGATAACTATGGCTACACCTTC

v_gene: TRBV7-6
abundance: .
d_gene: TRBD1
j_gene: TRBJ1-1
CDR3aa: CASSLIQGANTEAFF
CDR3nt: TGTGCCAGCAGCCTTATACAGGGGGCGAACACTGAAGCTTTCTTT

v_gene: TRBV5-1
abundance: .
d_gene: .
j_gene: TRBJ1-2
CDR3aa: CASSLAGETGYGYTF
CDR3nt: TGCGCCAGCAGCCTTGCCGGAGAGACAGGCTATGGCTACACCTTC

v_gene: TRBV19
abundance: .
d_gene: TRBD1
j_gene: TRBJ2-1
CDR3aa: CASSIVGTGYNEQFF
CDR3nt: TGTGCCAGTAGTATTGTCGGGACAGGGTATAATGAGCAGTTCTTC

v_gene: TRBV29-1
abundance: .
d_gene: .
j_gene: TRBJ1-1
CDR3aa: CSVAPRGGRNTEAFF
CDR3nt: TGCAGCGTTGCACCAAGGGGGGGCAGGAACACTGAAGCTTTCTTT

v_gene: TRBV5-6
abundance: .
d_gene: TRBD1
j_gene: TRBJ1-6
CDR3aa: CASSRDRYSYNSPLHF
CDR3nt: TGTGCCAGCAGCCGGGACAGGTACTCCTATAATTCACCCCTCCACTTT

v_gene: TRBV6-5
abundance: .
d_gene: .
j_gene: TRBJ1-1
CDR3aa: CASSYSGQLTTEAFF
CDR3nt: TGTGCCAGCAGTTACTCAGGACAGTTAACGACTGAAGCTTTCTTT

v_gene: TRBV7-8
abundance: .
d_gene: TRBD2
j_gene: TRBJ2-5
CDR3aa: CASSLAASGAETQYF
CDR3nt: TGTGCCAGCAGCTTAGCCGCTAGCGGGGCAGAGACCCAGTACTTC

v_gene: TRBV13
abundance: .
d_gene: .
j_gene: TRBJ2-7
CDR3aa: CASSLGGVTYEQYF
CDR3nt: TGTGCCAGCAGCTTAGGGGGAGTCACCTACGAGCAGTACTTC

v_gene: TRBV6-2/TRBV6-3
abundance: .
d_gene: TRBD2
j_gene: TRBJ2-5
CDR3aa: CASSHPGLLRETQYF
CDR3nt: TGTGCCAGCAGTCATCCGGGACTACTTCGGGAGACCCAGTACTTC

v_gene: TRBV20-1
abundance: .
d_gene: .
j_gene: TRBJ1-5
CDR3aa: CSASLRDKQPQHF
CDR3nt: TGCAGTGCTAGTCTCAGGGATAAGCAGCCCCAGCATTTT

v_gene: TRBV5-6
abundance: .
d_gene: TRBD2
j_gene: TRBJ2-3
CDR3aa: CASSPGGAESPFTDTQYF
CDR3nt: TGTGCCAGCAGCCCGGGAGGGGCCGAATCCCCTTTCACAGATACGCAGTATTTT

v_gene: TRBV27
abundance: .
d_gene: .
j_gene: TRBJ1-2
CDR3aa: CASRERRANGYTF
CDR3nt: TGTGCCAGCAGGGAAAGGCGGGCTAATGGCTACACCTTC

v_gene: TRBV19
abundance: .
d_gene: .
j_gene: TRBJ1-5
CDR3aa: CASKDRNNQPQHF
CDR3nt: TGTGCCAGTAAAGACAGAAACAATCAGCCCCAGCATTTT

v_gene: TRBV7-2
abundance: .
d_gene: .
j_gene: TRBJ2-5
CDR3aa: CASSLQWGRETQYF
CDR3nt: TGTGCCAGCAGCTTACAGTGGGGCAGGGAGACCCAGTACTTC

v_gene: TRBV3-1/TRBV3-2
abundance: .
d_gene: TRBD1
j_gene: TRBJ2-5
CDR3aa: CASSQDPWDSTGTQYF
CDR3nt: TGTGCCAGCAGCCAAGATCCCTGGGACAGCACCGGGACCCAGTACTTC

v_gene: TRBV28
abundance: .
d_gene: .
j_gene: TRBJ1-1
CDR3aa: CASYPPPGKVTEAFF
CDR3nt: TGTGCCAGCTATCCCCCCCCAGGGAAAGTCACTGAAGCTTTCTTT

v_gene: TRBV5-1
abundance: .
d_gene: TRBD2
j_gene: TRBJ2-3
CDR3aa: CASKLAGVDTDTQYF
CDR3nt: TGCGCCAGCAAACTAGCGGGGGTAGACACAGATACGCAGTATTTT

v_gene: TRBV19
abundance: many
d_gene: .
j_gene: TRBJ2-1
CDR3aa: CASTPTVAGGNWVF
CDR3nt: .